The 15 T cell receptor beta chains below were found in one sample sequenced in a study of cytotoxic CD8 clonotypes in ibrutinib-treated CLL. Sequencing was performed with immunoSEQ multiplex PCR; in TCRdb, only in-frame clones are kept and a portion is missing. Of nearly 100,000 clones listed, approximately 82% are singletons. The sequencing here drew on PBMCs, taken after 12 months of ibrutinib treatment. The origin of the receptors is a human donor with chronic lymphocytic leukemia.

The rearrangement links TRBV9 to TRBJ1-3, with D unresolved. V lost 3 bases and J 0 bases, leaving 13 bases between the germline ends. CDR3 length: 16 residues. Per the germline V gene, CDR1 is SGDLS and CDR2 is YYNGEE. CDR3 amino acids: CASSAYGRSSGNTIYF. The CDR3 DNA sequence: TGTGCCAGCAGCGCCTACGGACGCAGCTCTGGAAACACCATATATTTT.

The chain carries TRBV7-2 and TRBJ1-3; TRBD1 aligns across 8 bases. The CDR3 has 16 amino acids. Germline CDR1 is SGHTA and CDR2 is FQGNSA. The trim removed 5 bases at V and 0 bases at J, leaving 6 bases unmatched. The CDR3 DNA follows: TGTGCCAGCAGCCAACAGGGACAGGACTCTGGAAACACCATATATTTT. Its translation: CASSQQGQDSGNTIYF.

CDR3 DNA: TGTGCCAGCAGTTCCCTCGACAGGGACCCCTACGAGCAGTACTTC. It codes for CASSSLDRDPYEQYF. The rearrangement uses TRBV27 and TRBJ2-7; 7 bases line up with TRBD1. In germline, CDR1 is MNHEY, CDR2 SMNVEV (reference sequence). With 4 bases clipped from V and 2 bases from J, the junction kept 8 bases outside the gene matches. CDR3 size: 15 residues.

J is TRBJ1-4 and V is TRBV19, with 9 bases fitting TRBD1. The CDR3 consists of 14 residues. The V gene's germline CDR1 is LNHDA and CDR2 SQIVND (reference sequence). Losses at the gene ends were 6 bases for V and 8 bases for J; bases not matched to a gene: 7. Written as DNA, the CDR3 is TGTGCCAGTAGCTCCCGGGACAGGGAGGAAAAACTGTTTTTT. It codes for CASSSRDREEKLFF.

This clone was recorded a few times. The J gene is TRBJ2-5, the V gene TRBV4-1; D gene unclear. The ends were cut back, 8 bases at V and 1 base at J, with 11 bases in the middle. Germline V gene data show CDR1 as MGHRA and CDR2 as YSYEKL. This CDR3 has 13 amino acids. For the CDR3, the DNA is TGCGCCAGCTTCGGCCCCCGCCAAGAGACCCAGTACTTC. It specifies CASFGPRQETQYF.

V usage is TRBV2 and J usage is TRBJ1-5; the match to TRBD1 covers 7 bases. The CDR3 length is 15 residues. Germline V gene lookup returns CDR1 SNHLY and CDR2 FYNNEI. V lost 1 base to trimming and J lost 1 base; unmatched junction nucleotides: 1. The CDR3 region is CASSEGTGSNQPQHF. The CDR3 DNA reads TGTGCCAGCAGTGAAGGGACAGGCAGCAATCAGCCCCAGCATTTT.

This clone turned up a few times. The V and J genes are TRBV7-2 and TRBJ1-2; a weak D match, TRBD1 (5 bases). This CDR3 region has 15 residues. Per germline, CDR1 SGHTA and CDR2 FQGNSA. Trimming took 7 bases from V and 8 from J, leaving 23 bases between them. CDR3 region: CASTSGAVGGGGYTF. The CDR3 DNA reads as TGTGCCAGCACCTCTGGGGCCGTGGGGGGTGGAGGCTACACCTTC. Based on the CDR3 plus reference TRBV7-2 and TRBJ1-2, the full variable domain is GAGVSQSPSNKVTEKGKDVELRCDPISGHTALYWYRQSLGQGLEFLIYFQGNSAPDKSGLPSDRFSAERTGGSVSTLTIQRTQQEDSAVYLCASTSGAVGGGGYTFGSGTRLTVV.

The chain employs TRBV19 and TRBJ1-1; 10 nucleotides agree with TRBD1. CDR1 is LNHDA, CDR2 SQIVND, per germline (reference sequence). V lost 5 bases to trimming and J lost 0 bases; unmatched junction nucleotides: 3. CDR3 length equals 15 residues. This CDR3 is CASSRQGAVNTEAFF. The DNA for the CDR3 is TGTGCCAGTAGTCGACAGGGGGCGGTGAACACTGAAGCTTTCTTT.

The chain couples TRBV6-4 to TRBJ2-1; the match to TRBD1 covers 8 bases. The CDR3 contains 14 residues. Germline loops: CDR1 MRHNA, CDR2 SNTAGT. V gave up 4 bases and J gave up 7 bases; unmatched junction bases: 6. The CDR3 is CASSGQGALNEQFF. The CDR3 bases are TGTGCCAGCAGTGGCCAGGGGGCGCTTAATGAGCAGTTCTTC.

This clone came up a few times. This chain uses TRBV18 with TRBJ1-1; 8 bases line up with TRBD1. Germline lookup yields CDR1 KGHSH and CDR2 LQKENI. V dropped 0 bases and J dropped 10; count of bases not matched to a gene: 4. The CDR3 runs to 13 residues. This CDR3 reads CASSPPDRGRAFF. CDR3 DNA sequence: TGTGCCAGCTCACCACCCGACAGGGGTAGAGCTTTCTTT.

V is TRBV29-1 and J is TRBJ2-3, with unresolved D. V lost 7 bases to trimming and J lost 2 bases, with 10 bases between them. This CDR3 spans 12 amino acids. Germline loops: CDR1 SQVTM, CDR2 ANQGSEA. The CDR3 nucleotides read TGCAGCGGCCATATTTACACAGATACGCAGTATTTT. It encodes CSGHIYTDTQYF.

The chain joins TRBV6-1 to TRBJ1-1, with a tentative D call TRBD1 (6 bases). The CDR3 spans 14 residues. From germline, CDR1 is MNHNS and CDR2 SASEGT. V lost 6 bases, J lost 5 bases, and 16 bases lay in between. The CDR3 coding sequence is TGTGCCAGCAGGGGGGCTGCAGGGCGGACTGAAGCTTTCTTT. This sequence encodes CASRGAAGRTEAFF.

The chain carries TRBV25-1 and TRBJ1-3; weak D call: TRBD1 (6 bases). This CDR3 comprises 14 residues. V dropped 5 bases and J dropped 3 bases, with 11 bases sitting between them. CDR1 is MGHDK, CDR2 SYGVNS, per germline. In nucleotides, the CDR3 is TGTGCCAGCAGTAACGGGGACAATGGAAACACCATATATTTT. It specifies CASSNGDNGNTIYF.

The V and J genes are TRBV11-3 and TRBJ2-7, with TRBD1 as a possible D gene (6 bases). V lost 5 bases, J lost 5 bases, and 13 bases lay in between. Per the germline V gene, CDR1 is SGHNT and CDR2 is YENEEA. The CDR3 is 13 residues long. Here the CDR3 reads CASSRQGSDEQYF. CDR3 DNA sequence: TGTGCCAGCAGCCGCCAGGGGTCGGACGAGCAGTACTTC.

The genes are TRBV2 and TRBJ2-7, with TRBD1 identical over 7 bases. With 7 bases clipped from V and 5 bases from J, the junction kept 8 bases outside the gene matches. CDR1 is SNHLY and CDR2 is FYNNEI in the germline V gene. The CDR3 has 13 residues. The CDR3 is CASTWGQSDEQYF. For the CDR3, the DNA is TGTGCCAGCACCTGGGGACAGTCGGACGAGCAGTACTTC. The full variable domain, its missing parts supplied by reference TRBV2 and TRBJ2-7, is EPEVTQTPSHQVTQMGQEVILRCVPISNHLYFYWYRQILGQKVEFLVSFYNNEISEKSEIFDDQFSVERPDGSNFTLKIRSTKLEDSAMYFCASTWGQSDEQYFGPGTRLTVT.